The 13 T cell receptor beta chains below were found in one sample sequenced in a study of multiple sclerosis patients with progressive multifocal leukoencephalopathy. Some clones are missing from TCRdb's copy, which holds only in-frame ones; the method was immunoSEQ multiplex PCR. This repertoire shows around 30,000 clones, 90% found once; its top ten account for roughly 1.3%. This sample's time point: roughly 12 months of natalizumab therapy. Sequencing was performed on PBMCs, taken from a patient treated with natalizumab. These receptors were taken from a human donor with multiple sclerosis.

The chain joins TRBV6-6 to TRBJ1-5; D is possibly TRBD1 (5 bases). V lost 7 bases and J lost 7, with 14 bases in between. The CDR3 totals 13 residues. Germline values: CDR1 MNHNY, CDR2 SVGAGI (reference sequence). CDR3 sequence reads: CASIERQSQPQHF. The CDR3 DNA reads as TGTGCCAGCATCGAACGACAGTCCCAGCCCCAGCATTTT.

The J gene is TRBJ2-4, the V gene TRBV4-3; 8 bases map to TRBD1. CDR3 length: 15 residues. The trim removed 0 bases at V and 8 bases at J, leaving 6 bases unmatched. Germline-derived CDR1 and CDR2 are LGHNA and YSLEER. The CDR3 nucleotides are TGCGCCAGCAGCCAAGATCGTGACAGGGGAGACATTCAGTACTTC. Translation gives CASSQDRDRGDIQYF.

The gene calls are TRBV4-3 and TRBJ1-1; D not certain. The germline V gene has CDR1 LGHNA and CDR2 YSLEER. V lost 5 bases to trimming and J lost 1 base, with 11 bases between them. The CDR3 length is 14 residues. The CDR3 region is CASSVVLTNTEAFF. DNA of the CDR3: TGCGCCAGCAGCGTAGTTCTAACGAACACTGAAGCTTTCTTT.

The DNA for the CDR3 is TGTGCCATCAGTGAGGGCGACAGAACCAAAAACATTCAGTACTTC. It encodes CAISEGDRTKNIQYF. J is TRBJ2-4 and V is TRBV10-3; D is perhaps TRBD1 (5 bases). Deletions cut 2 bases from V and 2 bases from J, with 10 bases between. CDR1 ENHRY and CDR2 SYGVKD come from the germline V gene. The CDR3 covers 15 residues.

V is TRBV5-1 and J is TRBJ1-6; D unresolved. The CDR3 extends over 14 amino acids. CDR1 and CDR2 from the germline V gene are SGHRS and YFSETQ. Trimming left V 4 bases short and J 5 bases short, with 10 bases between. DNA for the CDR3: TGCGCCAGCAGCACTGGACGGGATAATTCACCCCTCCACTTT. This gives the protein CASSTGRDNSPLHF. The variable domain in full, completed from reference TRBV5-1 and TRBJ1-6, reads KAGVTQTPRYLIKTRGQQVTLSCSPISGHRSVSWYQQTPGQGLQFLFEYFSETQRNKGNFPGRFSGRQFSNSRSEMNVSTLELGDSALYLCASSTGRDNSPLHFGNGTRLTVT.

The gene calls are TRBV5-4 and TRBJ2-5; 9 bases are a match to TRBD2. CDR1 and CDR2 (germline): SGHNT, YYREEE (reference sequence). The V segment lost 3 bases and the J segment 4 bases; nucleotides outside the gene matches: 13. The CDR3 is 17 amino acids. The CDR3 region is CASSSSASGAGGETQYF. The CDR3 DNA is TGTGCCAGCAGCTCTTCGGCTAGCGGGGCAGGTGGAGAGACCCAGTACTTC.

The gene calls are TRBV7-3 and TRBJ1-2; D might be TRBD1 (6 bases). Deletions cut 0 bases from V and 6 bases from J, with 14 bases between. Germline CDR1 and CDR2: SGHTA and FQGTGA. The CDR3 is 15 residues long. The CDR3 DNA reads as TGTGCCAGCAGCTTAACCCCAGCGACAGGCGATGGCTACACCTTC. Its protein product is CASSLTPATGDGYTF.

The chain uses TRBV30 and TRBJ1-1; a possible D gene is TRBD1 (6 bases). The germline V gene encodes CDR1 GTSNPN and CDR2 SVGIG (reference sequence). Trimming took 0 bases from V and 1 from J, leaving 12 bases between them. The CDR3 loop spans 15 amino acids. CDR3: CAWSVRGRGNTEAFF. The CDR3 DNA sequence: TGTGCCTGGAGTGTACGAGGCAGGGGGAACACTGAAGCTTTCTTT.

The rearrangement joins TRBV9 to TRBJ1-4, with D possibly being TRBD1 (5 bases). The germline V gene encodes CDR1 SGDLS and CDR2 YYNGEE. V was pared by 3 bases and J by 12 bases, with 18 bases between. CDR3 length: 14 residues. The CDR3 nucleotides read TGTGCCAGCAGCGCCGGGACCCAGGGCTTAGAACTGTTTTTT. Translated: CASSAGTQGLELFF.

The gene calls are TRBV11-2 and TRBJ1-2; no firm D call. Germline V gene lookup returns CDR1 SGHAT and CDR2 FQNNGV. The CDR3 is made up of 13 amino acids. Trimming took 1 base from V and 8 from J, leaving 11 bases between them. CDR3 region: CASSLAPGYGYTF. The CDR3 DNA is TGTGCCAGCAGCTTAGCTCCCGGTTACGGCTACACCTTC.

J is TRBJ2-1 and V is TRBV7-9; 8 bases are shared with TRBD2. The junction had 8 bases not matched to a gene; V was cut back by 1 base and J by 9 bases. CDR3 length equals 15 residues. The germline CDR1 and CDR2 sequences are SEHNR and FQNEAQ (reference sequence). As DNA, the CDR3 is TGTGCCAGCAGCTTAGTGGGGCTAGCGGGTAGTGAGCAGTTCTTC. This encodes CASSLVGLAGSEQFF.

The chain links TRBV7-9 to TRBJ2-1; 10 bases map to TRBD2. With V trimmed by 3 bases and J by 4 bases, 6 bases remained unmatched. The CDR3 length is 16 residues. Germline CDR1 and CDR2: SEHNR and FQNEAQ (reference sequence). CDR3 sequence reads: CASSFFRTSGYNEQFF. The CDR3 region has the DNA TGTGCCAGCAGCTTTTTCCGGACTAGCGGATACAATGAGCAGTTCTTC.

This clone was recorded once. The chain links TRBV4-2 to TRBJ1-2; D not resolved. V was shortened by 0 bases and J by 7 bases, with 15 bases between the two germline ends. In germline, CDR1 is LGHNA, CDR2 YNFKEQ. The CDR3 length is 15 residues. CDR3 nucleotide sequence: TGTGCCAGCAGCCAAGAATGGGAGTCCCTAGGTGGCTACACCTTC. Encoded protein: CASSQEWESLGGYTF.